Shown below are 32 T cell receptor beta chains from a single sample sequenced in a study of T cell responses to AZD1222 COVID-19 vaccine. Repertoires were generated with immunoSEQ multiplex PCR, while TCRdb's copy carries only in-frame clones and drops some. The sample consists of 45,000 to 65,000 clones, around 90% of them appearing once. Sequenced here: peripheral blood, sampled 28 days after the second AZD1222 dose. These receptors originate from an adult who received the AZD1222 COVID-19 vaccine.

The chain is built from TRBV27 and TRBJ2-1; 11 bases agree with TRBD1. After removal of 2 bases from V and 7 bases from J, the junction contained 4 bases not matched to a gene. Germline-derived CDR1 and CDR2 are MNHEY and SMNVEV (reference sequence). The CDR3 has 15 amino acids. The CDR3 sequence: CASSLAGTGGNEQFF. CDR3 DNA: TGTGCCAGCAGTTTAGCCGGGACAGGGGGGAATGAGCAGTTCTTC.

The chain couples TRBV6-2 or TRBV6-3 to TRBJ1-3, with D hard to call. The ends were cut back, 3 bases at V and 0 bases at J, with 9 bases in the middle. The length of the CDR3 is 15 residues. Germline CDR1 reads MNHEY; CDR2 reads SVGEGT. CDR3 region: CASSYNRDSGNTIYF. The CDR3 coding sequence is TGTGCCAGCAGTTATAACAGAGACTCTGGAAACACCATATATTTT.

Only a few counts were recorded for this clone. The CDR3: CASSYRWDTEAFF. The CDR3 coding sequence is TGTGCCAGCAGTTACAGGTGGGACACTGAAGCTTTCTTT. The V gene is TRBV6-5, the J gene TRBJ1-1; D not certain. Trimming pared 2 bases from V and 3 bases from J, leaving 7 bases between. Germline V gives CDR1 MNHEY, CDR2 SVGAGI. This CDR3 comprises 13 residues.

The rearrangement joins TRBV7-6 to TRBJ1-6; tentative D call: TRBD1 (5 bases). Germline lookup yields CDR1 SGHVS and CDR2 FNYEAQ. Trimming removed 1 base from V and 6 bases from J, with 10 bases in between. This CDR3 is built from 15 residues. CDR3 sequence reads: CASSLGGGGNSPLHF. In DNA, the CDR3 is TGTGCCAGCAGCTTAGGTGGGGGGGGTAATTCACCCCTCCACTTT.

The J gene is TRBJ2-2, the V gene TRBV5-1; 7 bases line up with TRBD1. The CDR3 runs to 14 residues. The germline V gene encodes CDR1 SGHRS and CDR2 YFSETQ. The V and J ends lost 1 base and 7 bases, in that order; junction bases with no gene match: 4. The CDR3 sequence is CASSLKGAGGELFF. The CDR3 DNA is TGCGCCAGCAGCTTGAAGGGGGCTGGCGGGGAGCTGTTTTTT.

The V call is TRBV5-1, the J call TRBJ2-5, with no clear D. V shed 0 bases and J shed 4 bases, with 13 bases lying between them. This CDR3 is built from 15 residues. CDR1 and CDR2 from the germline V gene are SGHRS and YFSETQ. The chain's CDR3 is CASSLGAGWVETQYF. The CDR3 DNA is TGCGCCAGCAGCTTGGGGGCAGGATGGGTAGAGACCCAGTACTTC.

The V and J genes are TRBV5-1 and TRBJ2-1; possible D gene TRBD2, 6 bases. The length of the CDR3 is 15 residues. The germline V and J ends were trimmed by 3 bases and 7 bases, with 17 bases remaining between them. Germline V gene sequence: CDR1 SGHRS, CDR2 YFSETQ. In DNA form, the CDR3 reads TGCGCCAGCAGCTCGGCGGGGAAGGGGAGGAATGAGCAGTTCTTC. This codes for CASSSAGKGRNEQFF.

On this clone itself: Germline and junction disagree at one end, which may indicate a read error. V gene TRBV11-3 combines with J gene TRBJ2-1; D is uncertain. The CDR3 runs to 19 residues. Germline CDR1 is SGHNT and CDR2 is YENEEA. Here the CDR3 DNA reads TGTGCCAGCAGCTTTACAAACCGTTGGGCCGGGCTCTCCGACAATGAGCAGTTCTTC. This gives the protein CASSFTNRWAGLSDNEQFF. Together with reference TRBV11-3 and TRBJ2-1, the CDR3 gives the full variable domain: EAGVVQSPRYKIIEKKQPVAFWCNPISGHNTLYWYLQNLGQGPELLIRYENEEAVDDSQLPKDRFSAERLKGVDSTLKIQPAELGDSAVYLCASSFTNRWAGLSDNEQFFGPGTRLTVL.

The gene calls are TRBV28 and TRBJ2-7; 7 bases match TRBD2. The CDR3 length is 17 residues. Germline V gene lookup returns CDR1 MDHEN and CDR2 SYDVKM. V dropped 2 bases and J dropped 0; count of bases not matched to a gene: 10. CDR3 in amino acids: CASSLGREGPLSYEQYF. The DNA of the CDR3 is TGTGCCAGCAGTTTAGGAAGGGAGGGTCCACTCTCCTACGAGCAGTACTTC.

The rearrangement joins TRBV6-5 to TRBJ1-1; TRBD1 matches 7 bases. The CDR3 has 14 amino acids. J lost 1 base, V lost 6 bases, and 5 bases had no gene match. Germline loops: CDR1 MNHEY, CDR2 SVGAGI. The CDR3 bases are TGTGCCAGCAGGGGTGGGACAGCGAACACTGAAGCTTTCTTT. This sequence encodes CASRGGTANTEAFF.

This clone was recorded only once. The chain is built from TRBV5-1 and TRBJ2-1; TRBD2 is a possible D gene (5 bases). CDR1 SGHRS and CDR2 YFSETQ come from the germline V gene. V was clipped by 4 bases and J by 4 bases, with 12 bases between them. The CDR3 has 14 residues. In nucleotides, the CDR3 is TGCGCCAGCAGCCGAGGCGGGCTTTACAATGAGCAGTTCTTC. Translating gives CASSRGGLYNEQFF. The full variable domain, rest sourced from reference TRBV5-1 and TRBJ2-1, is KAGVTQTPRYLIKTRGQQVTLSCSPISGHRSVSWYQQTPGQGLQFLFEYFSETQRNKGNFPGRFSGRQFSNSRSEMNVSTLELGDSALYLCASSRGGLYNEQFFGPGTRLTVL.

The chain combines TRBV6-1 with TRBJ2-7; D uncertain. The CDR3 extends over 16 amino acids. CDR1 and CDR2 (germline): MNHNS, SASEGT. Trimming left V 2 bases short and J 2 bases short, with 16 bases between. CDR3 amino acids: CASSEPGRVTAYEQYF. DNA of the CDR3: TGTGCCAGCAGTGAACCGGGCAGAGTGACTGCCTACGAGCAGTACTTC.

This clone was detected only once. The CDR3 DNA sequence: TGTGCCATCAGAGGGTTTTCTGGGGCCAACGTCCTGACTTTC. As protein: CAIRGFSGANVLTF. The chain joins TRBV10-3 to TRBJ2-6; D unresolved. Trimming took off 6 bases at V and 1 base at J, with 7 bases between the two ends. The CDR3 sequence is 14 residues long. The germline CDR1 and CDR2 sequences are ENHRY and SYGVKD.

This clone turned up a few times. The gene calls are TRBV3-1 (or the pseudogene TRBV3-2) and TRBJ2-1; 14 positions agree with TRBD2. Germline V gene data show CDR1 as LGHDT and CDR2 as YNNKEL (reference sequence). V trimming: 4 bases; J trimming: 13 bases; junction bases outside the gene matches: 9. The CDR3 spans 15 residues. The CDR3 protein is CASSPGLAGVIPQFF. The CDR3 bases are TGTGCCAGCAGCCCGGGACTAGCGGGAGTGATACCCCAGTTCTTC.

The chain links TRBV5-1 to TRBJ1-1, with D possibly matching TRBD1 (6 bases). There are 16 residues in the CDR3. The germline gives CDR1 SGHRS, CDR2 YFSETQ. V dropped 0 bases and J dropped 5 bases, with 17 bases sitting between them. The CDR3 bases are TGCGCCAGCAGCTTGGCCAACGGGGGCCTAGGAACTGAAGCTTTCTTT. The encoded protein is CASSLANGGLGTEAFF.

This clone came up once. This sequence joins TRBV30 and TRBJ2-5; D possibly corresponds to TRBD2 (6 bases). The CDR3 loop spans 13 amino acids. Germline CDR1 and CDR2: GTSNPN and SVGIG (reference sequence). The germline V and J ends were trimmed by 2 bases and 3 bases, with 10 bases remaining between them. The DNA of the CDR3 is TGTGCCTGGAGTAGGAGGGCTAAAGAGACCCAGTACTTC. Its translation: CAWSRRAKETQYF.

This clone turned up a few times. V usage is TRBV6-2 or TRBV6-3 and J usage is TRBJ1-2; D unresolved. There are 12 residues in the CDR3. Trimming took off 6 bases at V and 8 bases at J, with 13 bases between the two ends. Germline lookup yields CDR1 MNHEY and CDR2 SVGEGT. The chain's CDR3 is CASSARLDGYTF. In DNA, the CDR3 is TGTGCCAGCAGCGCACGGCTCGACGGCTACACCTTC.

The chain combines TRBV28 with TRBJ1-3, with D maybe TRBD1 (5 bases). Trimming cost V 8 bases and J 3 bases, with 17 bases left between them. Germline loops: CDR1 MDHEN, CDR2 SYDVKM. This CDR3 spans 15 amino acids. The CDR3, as DNA: TGTGCCAGCGCTCGCGGGGGAGGGATTGGAAACACCATATATTTT. Translating gives CASARGGGIGNTIYF.

The V call is TRBV5-1, the J call TRBJ2-3; 8 bases are a match to TRBD2. Trimming cost V 0 bases and J 2 bases; bases outside gene matches: 14. Germline-derived CDR1 and CDR2 are SGHRS and YFSETQ. CDR3 size: 19 residues. As DNA, the CDR3 is TGCGCCAGCAGCTTGGGGGGGGCCGGGCTAGCGGGCCTCACAGATACGCAGTATTTT. This sequence encodes CASSLGGAGLAGLTDTQYF.

The V gene is TRBV29-1, the J gene TRBJ2-7; maybe TRBD1 (6 bases). The germline V gene has CDR1 SQVTM and CDR2 ANQGSEA. Trimming removed 7 bases at V and 3 bases at J, with 16 bases between. The CDR3 runs 13 residues. Here the CDR3 reads CSAQGGWGYEQYF. The CDR3 nucleotides read TGCAGCGCCCAAGGGGGTTGGGGCTACGAGCAGTACTTC.

The chain couples TRBV27 to TRBJ1-6; D is perhaps TRBD1 (5 bases). The CDR3 runs 13 residues. The V gene's germline CDR1 is MNHEY and CDR2 SMNVEV (reference sequence). V lost 2 bases and J lost 8, with 7 bases in between. CDR3 sequence (DNA): TGTGCCAGCAGTTTAGGGGCAGATTCACCCCTCCACTTT. The encoded protein is CASSLGADSPLHF.

The rearrangement uses TRBV11-2 and TRBJ2-1, with a weak D call TRBD2 (6 bases). The CDR3 runs 17 residues. The germline CDR1 and CDR2 sequences are SGHAT and FQNNGV. The V end lost 1 base, the J end lost 1 base, and 14 bases lay between the germline ends. The chain's CDR3 is CASSLGPSAGSYNEQFF. Here the CDR3 DNA reads TGTGCCAGCAGCTTAGGCCCCTCTGCGGGATCCTACAATGAGCAGTTCTTC.

The chain is built from TRBV30 and TRBJ1-5, with D unclear. Trimming cost V 1 base and J 5 bases, with 15 bases left between them. Germline CDR1 and CDR2: GTSNPN and SVGIG (reference sequence). CDR3 length: 15 residues. The CDR3 region is CAWSAPGGWDQPQHF. In DNA form, the CDR3 reads TGTGCCTGGAGTGCACCAGGTGGTTGGGATCAGCCCCAGCATTTT. Full variable domain (remainder filled in from reference TRBV30 and TRBJ1-5): SQTIHQWPATLVQPVGSPLSLECTVEGTSNPNLYWYRQAAGRGLQLLFYSVGIGQISSEVPQNLSASRPQDRQFILSSKKLLLSDSGFYLCAWSAPGGWDQPQHFGDGTRLSIL.

CDR3 sequence reads: CASSQIPTGYEQFF. The CDR3 DNA follows: TGTGCCAGCAGCCAAATTCCGACAGGGTATGAGCAGTTCTTC. The V and J genes are TRBV7-3 and TRBJ2-1; 7 bases fit TRBD1. The CDR3 extends over 14 amino acids. Per germline, CDR1 SGHTA and CDR2 FQGTGA. J lost 8 bases, V lost 5 bases, and 9 bases had no gene match.

This chain joins TRBV28 and TRBJ1-5; D is unresolved. CDR1 and CDR2 from the germline V gene are MDHEN and SYDVKM. The V and J ends lost 3 bases and 5 bases respectively, with 5 bases between them. This CDR3 region has 12 residues. The CDR3 protein is CASSFEDQPQHF. The CDR3 nucleotides read TGTGCCAGCAGTTTCGAAGATCAGCCCCAGCATTTT.

V is TRBV27 and J is TRBJ2-2, with TRBD1 matching 9 bases. The germline gives CDR1 MNHEY, CDR2 SMNVEV (reference sequence). This CDR3 contains 17 residues. Trimming took 2 bases from V and 4 from J; bases not matched to a gene: 8. The CDR3 DNA sequence: TGTGCCAGCAGTTTAATTGACAGGGGGGGAGTCACCGGGGAGCTGTTTTTT. Translated, it gives CASSLIDRGGVTGELFF.

The chain carries TRBV5-4 and TRBJ2-4; D is uncertain. The CDR3 is made up of 13 amino acids. CDR1 is SGHNT and CDR2 is YYREEE in the germline V gene (reference sequence). Trimming shortened V by 1 base and J by 5 bases, and 7 bases separated the two germline ends. DNA of the CDR3: TGTGCCAGCAGCTTGCACGGAGAAAACATTCAGTACTTC. It yields the protein CASSLHGENIQYF.

The sample holds one count of this clone. The V gene is TRBV6-2 or TRBV6-3, the J gene TRBJ2-7; TRBD2 aligns across 11 bases. Per germline, CDR1 MNHEY and CDR2 SVGEGT. Trimming took 4 bases from V and 1 from J; bases not matched to a gene: 9. This CDR3 has 17 amino acids. The CDR3 loop is CASSWLAGGPSSYEQYF. CDR3 coding DNA: TGTGCCAGCAGTTGGTTAGCGGGAGGGCCCTCGTCCTACGAGCAGTACTTC.

CDR3 amino acids: CASSPGEGLPYEQYF. CDR3 nucleotide sequence: TGTGCCAGCAGCCCTGGGGAAGGGTTACCCTACGAGCAGTACTTC. V and J are TRBV11-2 and TRBJ2-7; D gene uncertain. V was cut by 5 bases and J by 2 bases, with 16 bases left in between. Germline-derived CDR1 and CDR2 are SGHAT and FQNNGV. CDR3 length equals 15 residues.

The J gene is TRBJ2-3, the V gene TRBV24-1, with 10 bases matching TRBD1. The CDR3 sequence is 16 residues long. Germline V gene data show CDR1 as KGHDR and CDR2 as SFDVKD. V dropped 4 bases and J dropped 2; count of bases not matched to a gene: 5. Here the CDR3 reads CATSDSGQGTTDTQYF. The CDR3 nucleotides read TGTGCCACCAGTGACTCGGGACAGGGGACCACAGATACGCAGTATTTT.

This clone was counted only a few times. The rearrangement joins TRBV6-5 to TRBJ1-1; D is ambiguous. The CDR3 contains 13 residues. Between the trimmed V and J ends, which lost 5 bases and 4 bases, there was a span of 11 bases. The V gene's germline CDR1 is MNHEY and CDR2 SVGAGI. The CDR3 loop reads CASSSMGRTEAFF. In DNA, the CDR3 is TGTGCCAGCAGTAGCATGGGTCGCACTGAAGCTTTCTTT.

This clone was recorded only once. CDR3 sequence (DNA): TGTGCCAGCTCCCTCGACCCAACTCAGCCCCAGCATTTT. Its protein product is CASSLDPTQPQHF. This chain links TRBV18 with TRBJ1-5; D not certain. V was shortened by 6 bases and J by 6 bases, with 12 bases between the two germline ends. The germline CDR1 and CDR2 sequences are KGHSH and LQKENI. The CDR3 consists of 13 residues.